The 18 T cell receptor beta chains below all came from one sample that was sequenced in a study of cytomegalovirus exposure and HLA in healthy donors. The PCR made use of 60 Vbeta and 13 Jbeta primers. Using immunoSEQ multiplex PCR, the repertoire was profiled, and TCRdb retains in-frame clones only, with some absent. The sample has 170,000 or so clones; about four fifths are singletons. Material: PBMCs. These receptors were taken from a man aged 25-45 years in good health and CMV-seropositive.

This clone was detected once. This CDR3 reads CASSEVRGEEKLFF. The CDR3 DNA sequence: TGTGCCAGCAGTGAAGTCAGGGGGGAGGAAAAACTGTTTTTT. The genes are TRBV6-1 and TRBJ1-4; the match to TRBD1 covers 7 bases. Trimming removed 1 base from V and 8 bases from J; junction bases left unmatched: 4. Looked up from germline, CDR1 is MNHNS and CDR2 is SASEGT. The CDR3 covers 14 residues.

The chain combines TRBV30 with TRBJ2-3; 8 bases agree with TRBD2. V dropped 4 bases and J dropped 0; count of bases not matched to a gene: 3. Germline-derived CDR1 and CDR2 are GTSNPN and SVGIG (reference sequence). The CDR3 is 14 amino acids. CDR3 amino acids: CAWKRELSTDTQYF. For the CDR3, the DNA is TGTGCCTGGAAGCGGGAGTTGAGCACAGATACGCAGTATTTT.

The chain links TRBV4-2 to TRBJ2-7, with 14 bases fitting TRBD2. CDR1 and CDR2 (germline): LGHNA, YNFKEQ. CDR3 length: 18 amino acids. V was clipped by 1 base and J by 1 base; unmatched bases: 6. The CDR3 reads CASSQGWTSGGQSYEQYF. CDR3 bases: TGTGCCAGCAGCCAAGGTTGGACTAGCGGGGGGCAGTCCTACGAGCAGTACTTC.

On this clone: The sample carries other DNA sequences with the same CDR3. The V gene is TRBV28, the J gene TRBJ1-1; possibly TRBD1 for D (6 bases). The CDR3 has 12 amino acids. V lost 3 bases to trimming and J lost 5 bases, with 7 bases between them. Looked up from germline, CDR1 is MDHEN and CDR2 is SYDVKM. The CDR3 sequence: CASSLGATEAFF. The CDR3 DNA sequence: TGTGCCAGCAGTTTGGGGGCTACTGAAGCTTTCTTT.

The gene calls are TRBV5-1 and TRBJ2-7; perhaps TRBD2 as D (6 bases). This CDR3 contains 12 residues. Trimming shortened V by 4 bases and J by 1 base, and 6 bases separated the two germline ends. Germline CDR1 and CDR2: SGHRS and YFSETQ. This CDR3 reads CASSGGSYEQYF. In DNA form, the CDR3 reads TGCGCCAGCAGCGGAGGGTCCTACGAGCAGTACTTC.

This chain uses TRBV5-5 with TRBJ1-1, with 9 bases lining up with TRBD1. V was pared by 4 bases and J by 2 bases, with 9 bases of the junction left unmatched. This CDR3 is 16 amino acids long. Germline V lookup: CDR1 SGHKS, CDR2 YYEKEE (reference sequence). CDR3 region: CASSGRTGDRNTEAFF. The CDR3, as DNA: TGTGCCAGCAGCGGACGGACAGGGGATAGAAACACTGAAGCTTTCTTT.

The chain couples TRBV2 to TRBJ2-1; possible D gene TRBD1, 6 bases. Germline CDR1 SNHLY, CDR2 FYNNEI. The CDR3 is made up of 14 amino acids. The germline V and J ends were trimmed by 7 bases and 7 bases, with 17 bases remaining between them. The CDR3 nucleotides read TGTGCCAGCAACAAGGACAGATCCCGAAATGAGCAGTTCTTC. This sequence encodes CASNKDRSRNEQFF.

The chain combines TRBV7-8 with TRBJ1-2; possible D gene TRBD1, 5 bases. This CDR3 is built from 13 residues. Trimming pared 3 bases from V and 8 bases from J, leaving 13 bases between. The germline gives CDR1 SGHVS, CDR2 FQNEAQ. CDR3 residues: CASSLDTSGGYTF. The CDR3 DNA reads TGTGCCAGCAGCTTGGACACCTCGGGCGGCTACACCTTC.

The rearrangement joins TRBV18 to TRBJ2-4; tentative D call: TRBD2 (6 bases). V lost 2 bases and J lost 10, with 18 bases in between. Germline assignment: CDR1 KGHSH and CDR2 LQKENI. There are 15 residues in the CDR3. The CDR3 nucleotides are TGTGCCAGCTCACCAGCCGGGACTCCTAGTCGGATTCAGTACTTC. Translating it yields CASSPAGTPSRIQYF.

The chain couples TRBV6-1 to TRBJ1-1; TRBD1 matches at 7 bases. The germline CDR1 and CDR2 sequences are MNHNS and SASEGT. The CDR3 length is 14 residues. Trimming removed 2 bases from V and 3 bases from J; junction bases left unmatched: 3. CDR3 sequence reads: CASSEMGTDTEAFF. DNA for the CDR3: TGTGCCAGCAGTGAAATGGGGACAGACACTGAAGCTTTCTTT.

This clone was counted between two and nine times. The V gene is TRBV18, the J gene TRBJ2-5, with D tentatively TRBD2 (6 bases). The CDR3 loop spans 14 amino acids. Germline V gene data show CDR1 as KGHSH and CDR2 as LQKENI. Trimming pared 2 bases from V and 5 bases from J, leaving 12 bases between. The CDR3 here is CASSPGGVVETQYF. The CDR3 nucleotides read TGTGCCAGCTCACCAGGAGGGGTCGTCGAGACCCAGTACTTC. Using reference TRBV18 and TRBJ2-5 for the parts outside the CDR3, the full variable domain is NAGVMQNPRHLVRRRGQEARLRCSPMKGHSHVYWYRQLPEEGLKFMVYLQKENIIDESGMPKERFSAEFPKEGPSILRIQQVVRGDSAAYFCASSPGGVVETQYFGPGTRLLVL.

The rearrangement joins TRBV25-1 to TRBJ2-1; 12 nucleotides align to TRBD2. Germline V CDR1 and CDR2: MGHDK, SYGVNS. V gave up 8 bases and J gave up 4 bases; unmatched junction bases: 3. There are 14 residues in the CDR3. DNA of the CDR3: TGTGCCAGCGCACTAGCGGGGGGTTACAATGAGCAGTTCTTC. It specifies CASALAGGYNEQFF.

This chain's CDR3 is CATSVRQGGIYEQYF. The CDR3, as DNA: TGTGCCACCAGCGTAAGACAGGGGGGAATCTACGAGCAGTACTTC. The rearrangement links TRBV15 to TRBJ2-5; 9 bases align to TRBD1. Matching the DNA end better, TRBJ2-7 makes the J call doubtful. Germline CDR1 and CDR2: LNHNV and YYDKDF (reference sequence). The CDR3 is 15 amino acids.

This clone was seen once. This CDR3 is CASSTDRAMQPQHF. The CDR3 DNA reads as TGTGCCAGCTCAACGGACAGGGCGATGCAGCCCCAGCATTTT. The chain links TRBV18 to TRBJ1-5; 8 nucleotides align to TRBD1. The germline V gene has CDR1 KGHSH and CDR2 LQKENI. This CDR3 spans 14 amino acids. Trimming cost V 5 bases and J 7 bases; bases outside gene matches: 7. Full variable domain (outside the CDR3, taken from reference TRBV18 and TRBJ1-5): NAGVMQNPRHLVRRRGQEARLRCSPMKGHSHVYWYRQLPEEGLKFMVYLQKENIIDESGMPKERFSAEFPKEGPSILRIQQVVRGDSAAYFCASSTDRAMQPQHFGDGTRLSIL.

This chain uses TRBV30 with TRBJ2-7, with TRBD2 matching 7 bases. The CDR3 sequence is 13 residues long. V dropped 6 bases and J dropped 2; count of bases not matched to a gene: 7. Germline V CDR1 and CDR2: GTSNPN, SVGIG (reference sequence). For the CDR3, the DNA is TGTGCCTGCTTCTTCAGCGGGACCTACGAGCAGTACTTC. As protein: CACFFSGTYEQYF.

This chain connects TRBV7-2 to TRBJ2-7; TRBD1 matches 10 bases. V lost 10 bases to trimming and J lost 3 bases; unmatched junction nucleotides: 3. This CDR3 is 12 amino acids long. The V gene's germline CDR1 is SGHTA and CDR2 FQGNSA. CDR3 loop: CATGTGDYEQYF. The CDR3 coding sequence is TGTGCCACCGGGACAGGGGACTACGAGCAGTACTTC.

The CDR3: CASSLEGVNTEAFF. As DNA, the CDR3 is TGTGCCAGCAGCTTGGAGGGGGTGAACACTGAAGCTTTCTTT. The V and J genes are TRBV5-4 and TRBJ1-1; D possibly corresponds to TRBD1 (6 bases). Germline values: CDR1 SGHNT, CDR2 YYREEE (reference sequence). The CDR3 covers 14 residues. V was cut by 0 bases and J by 0 bases, with 6 bases left in between.

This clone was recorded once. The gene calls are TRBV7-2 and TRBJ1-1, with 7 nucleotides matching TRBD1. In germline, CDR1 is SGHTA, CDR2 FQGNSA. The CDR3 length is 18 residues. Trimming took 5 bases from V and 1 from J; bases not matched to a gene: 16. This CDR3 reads CASSRIGVGTVGNTEAFF. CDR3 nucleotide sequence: TGTGCCAGCAGCCGAATAGGGGTGGGGACAGTAGGGAACACTGAAGCTTTCTTT.